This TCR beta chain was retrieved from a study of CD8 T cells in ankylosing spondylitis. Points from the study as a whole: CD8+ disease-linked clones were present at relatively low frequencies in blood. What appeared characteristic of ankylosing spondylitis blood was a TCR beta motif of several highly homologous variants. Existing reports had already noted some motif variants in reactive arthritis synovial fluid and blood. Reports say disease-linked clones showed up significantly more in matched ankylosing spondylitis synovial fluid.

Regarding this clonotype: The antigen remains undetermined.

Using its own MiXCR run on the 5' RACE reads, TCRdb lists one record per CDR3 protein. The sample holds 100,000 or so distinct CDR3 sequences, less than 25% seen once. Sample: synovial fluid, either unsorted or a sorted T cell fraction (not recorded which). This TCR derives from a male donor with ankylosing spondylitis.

CDR3 sequence reads: CASHHNRVLTGELFF. The CDR3 DNA reads TGTGCCAGCCACCACAACAGGGTGTTAACCGGGGAGCTGTTTTTT. The rearrangement joins TRBV27 to TRBJ2-2; a weak D match, TRBD1 (6 bases). This CDR3 is 15 amino acids long. V gave up 8 bases and J gave up 5 bases, with 18 bases separating them. The V gene's germline CDR1 is MNHEY and CDR2 SMNVEV (reference sequence).